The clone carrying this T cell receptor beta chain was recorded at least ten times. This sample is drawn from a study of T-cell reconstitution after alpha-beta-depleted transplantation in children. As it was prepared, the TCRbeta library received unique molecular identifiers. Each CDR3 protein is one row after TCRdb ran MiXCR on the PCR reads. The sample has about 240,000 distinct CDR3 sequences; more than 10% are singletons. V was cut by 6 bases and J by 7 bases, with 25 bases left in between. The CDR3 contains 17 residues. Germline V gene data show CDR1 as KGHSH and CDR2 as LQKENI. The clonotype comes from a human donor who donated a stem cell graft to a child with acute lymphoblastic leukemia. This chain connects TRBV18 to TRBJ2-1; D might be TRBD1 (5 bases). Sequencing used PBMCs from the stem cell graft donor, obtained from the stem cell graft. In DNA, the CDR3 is TGTGCCAGCTCGCCCTACGCACTGGACATACAACGGAATGAGCAGTTCTTC. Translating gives CASSPYALDIQRNEQFF.